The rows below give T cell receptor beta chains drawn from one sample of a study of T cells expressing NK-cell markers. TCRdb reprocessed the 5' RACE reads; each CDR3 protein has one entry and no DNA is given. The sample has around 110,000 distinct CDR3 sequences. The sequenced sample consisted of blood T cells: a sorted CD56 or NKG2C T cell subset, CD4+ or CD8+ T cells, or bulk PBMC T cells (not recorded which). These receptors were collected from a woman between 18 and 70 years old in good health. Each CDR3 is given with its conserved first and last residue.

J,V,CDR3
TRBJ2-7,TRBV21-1,CASSKRGQGVYEQYF
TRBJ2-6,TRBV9,CASSVPLSGAVDANVLTF
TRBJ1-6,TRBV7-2,CASSPPGGLAPLHF
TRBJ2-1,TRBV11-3,CASSRSQAAYYNEQFF
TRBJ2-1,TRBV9,CASSVERGVSYNEQFF
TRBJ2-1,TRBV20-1,CSAAGTSGVYNEQFF
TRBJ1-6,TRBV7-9,CASSFQGDSSPLHF
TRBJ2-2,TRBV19,CAIKTGWNTGELFF
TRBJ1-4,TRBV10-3,CAISEPELDLGEKLFF
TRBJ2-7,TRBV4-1,CASSQVQGNYEQYF
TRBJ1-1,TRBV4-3,CASSQDRDSPGEAFF
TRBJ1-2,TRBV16,CASSQSVQGGIYGYTF
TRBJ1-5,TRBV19,CASSIGDRANQPQHF
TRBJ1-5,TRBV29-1,CSVGGGVSNQPQHF
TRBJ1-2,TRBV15,CATSTGNGYTF
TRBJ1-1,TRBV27,CASTDRGRRDKAFF
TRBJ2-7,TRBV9,CASSVVNRGGEQYF
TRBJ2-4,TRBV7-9,CASSSTEENIQYF
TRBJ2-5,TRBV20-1,CSARGLGAGVEETQYF
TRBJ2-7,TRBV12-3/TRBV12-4,CASGRVTGLYEQYF
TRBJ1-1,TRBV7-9,CASSYTSGAAEAFF
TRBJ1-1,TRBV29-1,CSEAGQGLSLIEAFF
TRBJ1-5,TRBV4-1,CASSVQGDQPQHF
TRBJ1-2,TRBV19,CASSSRVRDGYTF
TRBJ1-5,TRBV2,CASSELATASNQPQHF
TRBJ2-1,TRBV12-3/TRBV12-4,CASSPVFGNYNEQFF
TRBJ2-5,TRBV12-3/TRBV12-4,CASSFLAGVQETQYF
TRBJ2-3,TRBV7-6,CASSSLAGAADTQYF
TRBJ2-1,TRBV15,CATSRVDLGGAHPTNEQFF
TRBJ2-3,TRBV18,CASSPGARLGGSWTDTQYF
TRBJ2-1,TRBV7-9,CASSSGTGGEKNEQFF
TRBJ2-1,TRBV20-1,CSAVAGPMYNEQFF
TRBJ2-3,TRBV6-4,CASSAGSADTQYF
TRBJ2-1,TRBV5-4,CASSLGDGVNEQFF
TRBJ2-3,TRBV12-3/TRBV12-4,CASRIGGSGTDTQYF
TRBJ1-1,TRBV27,CASSSLEGLNTEAFF
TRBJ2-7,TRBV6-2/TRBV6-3,CASSPGLAGGLGEQYF
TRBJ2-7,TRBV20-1,CSARGDLSYEQYF
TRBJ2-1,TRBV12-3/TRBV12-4,CASSFPSAQVDNEQFF
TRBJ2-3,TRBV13,CASTSASGSPDTQYF
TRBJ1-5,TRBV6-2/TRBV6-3,CAASWDNQPQHF
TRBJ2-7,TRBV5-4,CASSWGQGREQYF
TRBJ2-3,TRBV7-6,CASSPGGGGPSDTQYF
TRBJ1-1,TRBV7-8,CASSGEVGISFF
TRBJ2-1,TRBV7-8,CASSSAGGEQFF
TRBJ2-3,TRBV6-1,CASSPPGPSTDTQYF
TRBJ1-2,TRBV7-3,CASSPIGGLGYTF
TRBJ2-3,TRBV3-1,CASSQDPGLGQDTQYF
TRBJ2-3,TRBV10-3,CAISALLAGGTDTQYF
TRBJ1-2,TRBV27,CASSLSGTNYGYTF
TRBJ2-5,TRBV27,CASGGGREETQYF
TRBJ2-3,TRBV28,CASSLPDPATSGRADTQYF
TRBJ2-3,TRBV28,CASSLSEVDSYASTDTQYF
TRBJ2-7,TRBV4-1,CASSQYQDRRPEQYF